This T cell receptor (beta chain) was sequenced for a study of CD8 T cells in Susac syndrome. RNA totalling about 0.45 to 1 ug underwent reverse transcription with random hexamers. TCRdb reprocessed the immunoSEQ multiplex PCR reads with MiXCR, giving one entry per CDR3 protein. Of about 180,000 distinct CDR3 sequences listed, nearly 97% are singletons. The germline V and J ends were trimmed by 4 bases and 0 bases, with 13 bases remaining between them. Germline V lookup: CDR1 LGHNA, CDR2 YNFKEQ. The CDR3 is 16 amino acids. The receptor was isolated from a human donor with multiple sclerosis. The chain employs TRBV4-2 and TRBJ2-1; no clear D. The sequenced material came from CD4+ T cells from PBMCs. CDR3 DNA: TGTGCCAGCAGCCTAGAGCCTGCAGGCTCCTACAATGAGCAGTTCTTC. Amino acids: CASSLEPAGSYNEQFF.